The sequence of this TCR delta chain was determined in a study of γδ T cells in repeated Plasmodium falciparum infection. At the level of the study: Age- and gender-matched Australian children served as comparison for malaria-exposed Malian children. Each infection was followed by sampling at 21 days, plus baseline and some pre-infection draws.

Each sorted gammadelta sample had TRG and TRD chains sequenced. TCRdb re-called clones from the multiplex PCR reads using CATT. The data show around 46,000 delta-chain clones, with 1.5% to 2% seen just once and 7.5% to 10% held by the top ten. This clone was observed at least ten times. Sequencing was done on a sample of gamma-delta T cells from blood. The clonotype was recovered from a pool of human donors (malaria-infected and uninfected, not separated).

Here the CDR3 reads CACDPLRAGVTTDKLIF. The CDR3, as DNA: TGTGCCTGTGACCCCCTACGTGCGGGGGTTACCACCGATAAACTCATCTTT. The rearrangement uses TRDV2 and TRDJ1; the D call may be TRDD2 or TRDD3 (5 bases each). Trimming pared 3 bases from V and 1 base from J, leaving 20 bases between. The CDR3 runs to 17 residues. The germline V gene encodes CDR1 GEAIGNYY and CDR2 EKD.